This T cell receptor (beta chain) was profiled in a study of beta chain features in type 1 diabetes (dated by TCRdb to 2016 to 2019). For the wider study: Mean age, gender distribution, total cell number and subset yield were not different between patients and healthy donors. A total of about 110,000,000 sorted cells were examined across all samples, and a strong correlation was observed between cell number per subset and RNA yield. In the study, recently diagnosed type 1 diabetes patients and matched healthy donors were compared on the TCRB repertoires of their sorted circulating CD4+ T cell subsets. Naive and central memory subsets were obtained from all 30 or so donors, but regulatory and stem cell-like memory subsets were isolated from only 8 patients and roughly 8 healthy donors. On the study overall, not on this receptor specifically: Because cDNA rather than genomic DNA was sequenced, highly expressing activated cells could have been over-represented, although no difference in activation and CD3 levels was found between groups. Shorter templates might be favored by PCR, yet because patient and control samples were amplified and corrected together, any such skew would affect both groups equally. Fewer insertions and more nucleotide deletions at VDJ recombination sites were observed in patients with type 1 diabetes, implying thymic rearrangement abnormalities. Only small numbers of individuals were included in the HLA sub-analyses, which left unresolved whether HLA type had any influence on TCRB rearrangement. The naive, central memory and regulatory TCRB repertoires appeared to resemble one another more closely among patients than among healthy donors. Type 1 diabetes patients showed a moderate but significant shortening of TCRB CDR3 length in all four CD4+ subsets.

The CDR3 sequence holds 14 residues, the cysteine and phenylalanine included. The entry retains the CDR3 DNA only, 42 bases that are in frame from base 1. Taken from the germline V gene (reference sequence), the CDR1 and CDR2 loops are MNHNY and SVGAGI. V loses 2 bases of germline sequence and J loses 1 base, and the interval between the two ends is 6 bases. The High Capacity cDNA Reverse Transcription Kit was used to reverse transcribe all of the isolated RNA, meaning that expressed TCRB transcripts were what got sequenced. Deep immunoSEQ sequencing was applied to naive, central memory and regulatory T cell samples, giving an average of roughly 3.5 million total reads per sample. Sorted cells were lysed in RLT buffer and RNA was extracted with DNase-treated RNeasy Micro or Mini kits, depending on cell number. Each cell subset was processed separately to prevent cross-contamination, with patient and healthy donor samples processed together. The immunoSEQ multiplex PCR was used to amplify TCRB sequences from cDNA, yielding 87-bp fragments that span the CDR3 region. The amplicons were sequenced using the Illumina HiSeq platform. The study's processing was this. PCR bias was corrected computationally using synthetic template baselines, and reads within Hamming distance 2 were collapsed, with unmergeable singletons discarded. Reads were aligned against IMGT to assign V, D and J genes, CDR3 length and insertions or deletions at six rearrangement sites. Within each subset, clonotype counts were normalized to sorted cell number, and only after that were true diversity and Gini coefficients computed with the tcR R package. The overlap coefficient, calculated on TCRB nucleotide sequences, was used to quantify repertoire sharing. As a proxy for the pre-selection repertoire, out-of-frame TCRB sequences from naive cells were analyzed. The source is immuneACCESS, and TCRdb retained only in-frame sequences with V and J called. Part of the clones is not carried over; for the studies checked, unresolved V genes explain less than half of this, and the remainder is unexplained. V and J calls and clone size are as listed in that table; D and trimming were resolved from the DNA. This sample gives 150,000 or so clones in total; over 55% of them show up just once. The biggest ten clones account for roughly 0.092% of the sample.

Each donor gave one peripheral blood draw, approximately 100 mL on average, collected into heparinised tubes. A BD FACSAria II and a panel including CD45RO, CCR7, CD25, CD127, CD95 and CD27 were used to sort naive, central memory, regulatory and stem cell-like memory CD4+ T cells. All sorted populations exceeded 95% purity. PBMCs were isolated immediately by Lymphoprep density gradient centrifugation and stained directly without culture. So that batch effects would be minimized, each experiment stained and sorted samples in pairs, pairing one healthy donor with one patient. As for this clone: What antigen it recognizes has not been identified. No base quality information exists; no much larger clone differs at one position.

The sample consisted of naive CD4+ T cells from blood. The sample's cell subset or site label is to be understood as: true naive CD4+ T cells. This chain is built from TRBV6-6 and TRBJ1-3; matching of 5 bases hints at TRBD1 as the D gene. This receptor was taken from a man aged 25 to 40 with type 1 diabetes. The bases are TGTGCCAGCAGTTACGGGGCATCTGGAAACACCATATATTTT. Translation gives CASSYGASGNTIYF.